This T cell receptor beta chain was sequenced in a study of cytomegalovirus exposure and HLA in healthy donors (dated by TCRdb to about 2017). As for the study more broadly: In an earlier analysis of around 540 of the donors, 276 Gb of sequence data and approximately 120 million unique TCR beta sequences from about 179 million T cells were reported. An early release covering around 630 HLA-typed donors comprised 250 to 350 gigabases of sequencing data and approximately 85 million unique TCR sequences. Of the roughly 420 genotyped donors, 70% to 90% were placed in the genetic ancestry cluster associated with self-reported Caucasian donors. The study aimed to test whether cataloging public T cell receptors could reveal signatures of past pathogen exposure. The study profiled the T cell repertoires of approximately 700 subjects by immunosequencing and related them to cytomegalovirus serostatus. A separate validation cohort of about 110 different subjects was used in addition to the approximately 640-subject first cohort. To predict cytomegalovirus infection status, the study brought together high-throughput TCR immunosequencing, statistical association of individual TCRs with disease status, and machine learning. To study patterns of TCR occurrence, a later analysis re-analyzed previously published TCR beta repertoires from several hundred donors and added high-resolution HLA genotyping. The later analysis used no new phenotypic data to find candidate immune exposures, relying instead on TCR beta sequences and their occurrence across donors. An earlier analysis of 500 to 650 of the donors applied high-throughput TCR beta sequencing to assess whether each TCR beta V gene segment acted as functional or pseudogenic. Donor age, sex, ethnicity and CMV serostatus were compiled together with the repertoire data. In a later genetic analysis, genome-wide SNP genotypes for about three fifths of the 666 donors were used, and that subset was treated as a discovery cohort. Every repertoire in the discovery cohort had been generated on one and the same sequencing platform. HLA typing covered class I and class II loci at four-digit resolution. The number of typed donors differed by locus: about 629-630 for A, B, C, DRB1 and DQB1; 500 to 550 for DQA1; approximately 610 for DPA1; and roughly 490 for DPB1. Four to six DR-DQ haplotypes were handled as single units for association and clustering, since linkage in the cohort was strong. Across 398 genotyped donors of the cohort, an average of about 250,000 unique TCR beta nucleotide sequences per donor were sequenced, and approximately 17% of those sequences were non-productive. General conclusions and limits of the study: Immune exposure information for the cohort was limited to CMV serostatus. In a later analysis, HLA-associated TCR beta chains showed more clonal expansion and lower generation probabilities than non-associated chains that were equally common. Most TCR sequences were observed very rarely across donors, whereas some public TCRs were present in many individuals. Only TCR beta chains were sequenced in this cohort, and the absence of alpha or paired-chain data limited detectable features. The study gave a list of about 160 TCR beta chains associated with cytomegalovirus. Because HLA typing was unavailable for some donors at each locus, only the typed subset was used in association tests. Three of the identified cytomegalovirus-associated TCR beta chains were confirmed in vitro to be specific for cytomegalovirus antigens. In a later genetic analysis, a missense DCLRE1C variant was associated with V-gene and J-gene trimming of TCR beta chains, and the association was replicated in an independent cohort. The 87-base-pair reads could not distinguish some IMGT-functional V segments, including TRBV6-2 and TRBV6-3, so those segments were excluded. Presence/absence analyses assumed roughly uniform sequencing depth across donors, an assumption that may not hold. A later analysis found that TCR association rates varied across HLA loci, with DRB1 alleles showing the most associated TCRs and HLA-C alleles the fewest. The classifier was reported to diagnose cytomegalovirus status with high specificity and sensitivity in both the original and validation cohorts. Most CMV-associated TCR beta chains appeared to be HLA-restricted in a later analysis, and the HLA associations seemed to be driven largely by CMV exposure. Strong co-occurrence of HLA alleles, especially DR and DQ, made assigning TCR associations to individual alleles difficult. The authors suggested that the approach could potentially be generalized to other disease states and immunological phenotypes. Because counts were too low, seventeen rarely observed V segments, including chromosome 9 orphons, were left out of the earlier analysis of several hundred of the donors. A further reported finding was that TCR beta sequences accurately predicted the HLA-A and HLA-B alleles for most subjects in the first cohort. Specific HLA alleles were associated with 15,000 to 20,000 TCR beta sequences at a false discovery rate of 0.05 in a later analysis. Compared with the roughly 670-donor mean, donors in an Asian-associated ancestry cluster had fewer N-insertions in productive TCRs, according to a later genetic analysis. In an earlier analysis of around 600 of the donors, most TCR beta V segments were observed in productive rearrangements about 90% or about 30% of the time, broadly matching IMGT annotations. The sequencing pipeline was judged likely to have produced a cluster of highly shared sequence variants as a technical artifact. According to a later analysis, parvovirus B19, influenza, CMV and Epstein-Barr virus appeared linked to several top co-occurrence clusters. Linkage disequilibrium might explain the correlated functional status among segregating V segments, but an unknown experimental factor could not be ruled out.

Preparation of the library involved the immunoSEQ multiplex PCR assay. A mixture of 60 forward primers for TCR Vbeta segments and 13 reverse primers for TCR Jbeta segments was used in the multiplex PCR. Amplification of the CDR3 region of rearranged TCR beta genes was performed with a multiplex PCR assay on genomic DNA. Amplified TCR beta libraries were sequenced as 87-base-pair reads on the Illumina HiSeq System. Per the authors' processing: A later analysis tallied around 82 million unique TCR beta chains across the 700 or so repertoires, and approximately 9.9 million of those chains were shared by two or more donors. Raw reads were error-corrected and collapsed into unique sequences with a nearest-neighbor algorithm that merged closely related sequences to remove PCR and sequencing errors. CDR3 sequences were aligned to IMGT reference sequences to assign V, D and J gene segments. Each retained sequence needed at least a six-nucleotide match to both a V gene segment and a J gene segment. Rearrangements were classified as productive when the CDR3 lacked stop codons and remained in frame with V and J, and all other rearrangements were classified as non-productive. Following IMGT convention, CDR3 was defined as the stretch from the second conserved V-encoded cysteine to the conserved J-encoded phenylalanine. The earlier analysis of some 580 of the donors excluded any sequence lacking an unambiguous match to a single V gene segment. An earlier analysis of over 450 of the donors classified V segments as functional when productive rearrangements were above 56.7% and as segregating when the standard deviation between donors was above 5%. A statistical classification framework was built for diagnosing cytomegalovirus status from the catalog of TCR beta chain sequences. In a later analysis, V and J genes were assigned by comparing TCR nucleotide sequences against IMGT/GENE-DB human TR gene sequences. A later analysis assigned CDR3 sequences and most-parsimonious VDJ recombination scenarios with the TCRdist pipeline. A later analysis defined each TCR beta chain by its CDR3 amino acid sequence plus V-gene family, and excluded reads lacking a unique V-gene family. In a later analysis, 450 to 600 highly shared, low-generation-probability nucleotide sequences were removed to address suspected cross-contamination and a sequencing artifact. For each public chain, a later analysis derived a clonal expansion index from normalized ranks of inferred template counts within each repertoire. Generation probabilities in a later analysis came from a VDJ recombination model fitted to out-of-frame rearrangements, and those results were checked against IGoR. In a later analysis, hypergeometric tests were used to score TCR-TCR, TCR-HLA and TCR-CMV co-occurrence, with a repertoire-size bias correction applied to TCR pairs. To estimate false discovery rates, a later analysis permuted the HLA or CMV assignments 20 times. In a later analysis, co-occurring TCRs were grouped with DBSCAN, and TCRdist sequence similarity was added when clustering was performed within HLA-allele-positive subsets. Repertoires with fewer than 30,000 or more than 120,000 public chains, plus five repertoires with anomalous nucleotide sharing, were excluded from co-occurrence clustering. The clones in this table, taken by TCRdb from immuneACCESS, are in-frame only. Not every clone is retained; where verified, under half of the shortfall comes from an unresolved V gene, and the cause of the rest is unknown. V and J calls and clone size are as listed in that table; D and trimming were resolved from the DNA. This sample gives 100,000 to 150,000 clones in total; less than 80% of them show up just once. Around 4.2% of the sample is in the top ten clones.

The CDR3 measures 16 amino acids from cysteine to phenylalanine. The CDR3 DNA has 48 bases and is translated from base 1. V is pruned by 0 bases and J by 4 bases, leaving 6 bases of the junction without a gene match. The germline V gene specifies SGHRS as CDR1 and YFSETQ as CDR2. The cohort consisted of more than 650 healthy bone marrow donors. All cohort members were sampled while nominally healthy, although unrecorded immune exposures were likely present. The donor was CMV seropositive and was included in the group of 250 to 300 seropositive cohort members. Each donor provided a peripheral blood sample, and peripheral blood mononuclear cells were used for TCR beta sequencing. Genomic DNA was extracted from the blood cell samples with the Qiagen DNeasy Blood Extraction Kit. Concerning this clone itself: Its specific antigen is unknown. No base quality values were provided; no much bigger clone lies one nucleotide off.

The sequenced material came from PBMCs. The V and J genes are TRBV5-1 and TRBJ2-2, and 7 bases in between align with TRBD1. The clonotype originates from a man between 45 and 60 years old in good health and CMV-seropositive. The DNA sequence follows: TGCGCCAGCAGCTTGGAGACAGGGTCGGTCACCGGGGAGCTGTTTTTT. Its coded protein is CASSLETGSVTGELFF. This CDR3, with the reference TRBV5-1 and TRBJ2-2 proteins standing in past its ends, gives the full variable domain KAGVTQTPRYLIKTRGQQVTLSCSPISGHRSVSWYQQTPGQGLQFLFEYFSETQRNKGNFPGRFSGRQFSNSRSEMNVSTLELGDSALYLCASSLETGSVTGELFFGEGSRLTVL.